This TCR beta chain was found in a study of identical twins. Study-level points and caveats: Invariant cells of the MAIT and iNKT types might have partly distorted the zero-insertion analyses. Clonotypes of the beta chain that were abundant in cord blood carried fewer insertions (memory repertoires showed none).

A single record per CDR3 protein comes from TCRdb applying MiXCR to the 5' RACE reads. The repertoire holds about 530,000 distinct CDR3 sequences, with roughly 15% as singletons. This CDR3 spans 13 amino acids. In germline, CDR1 is LNHDA, CDR2 SQIVND (reference sequence). V was shortened by 4 bases and J by 2 bases, with 9 bases between the two germline ends. On this clonotype: The antigen is undetermined.

In addition, the sample was reused for a study of yellow fever vaccine responses in identical twins.

What was sequenced was CD4+ T cells sorted from blood. The V gene is TRBV19, the J gene TRBJ2-7; D uncertain. The sequence derives from a woman between 18 and 29 years old in good health. CDR3 protein: CASSRSATYEQYF. The CDR3 region has the DNA TGTGCCAGTAGTAGGTCCGCTACCTACGAGCAGTACTTC.